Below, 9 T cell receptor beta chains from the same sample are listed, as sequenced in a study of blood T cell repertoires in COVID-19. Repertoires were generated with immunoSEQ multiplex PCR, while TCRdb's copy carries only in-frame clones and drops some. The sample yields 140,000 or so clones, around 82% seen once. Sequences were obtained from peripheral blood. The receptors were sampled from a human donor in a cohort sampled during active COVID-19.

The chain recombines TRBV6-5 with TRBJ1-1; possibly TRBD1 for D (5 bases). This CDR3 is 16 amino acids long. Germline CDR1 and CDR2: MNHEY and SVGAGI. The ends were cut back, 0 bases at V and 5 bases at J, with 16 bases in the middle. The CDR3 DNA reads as TGTGCCAGCAGTTACTCAGTGGGGGGTAGGTGGACTGAAGCTTTCTTT. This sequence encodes CASSYSVGGRWTEAFF.

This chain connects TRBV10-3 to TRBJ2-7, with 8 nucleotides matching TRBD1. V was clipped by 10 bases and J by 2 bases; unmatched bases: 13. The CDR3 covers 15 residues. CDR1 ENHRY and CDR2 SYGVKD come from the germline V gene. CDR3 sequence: CATTKTGTGPYEQYF. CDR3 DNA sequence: TGTGCCACCACCAAGACCGGGACAGGCCCCTACGAGCAGTACTTC.

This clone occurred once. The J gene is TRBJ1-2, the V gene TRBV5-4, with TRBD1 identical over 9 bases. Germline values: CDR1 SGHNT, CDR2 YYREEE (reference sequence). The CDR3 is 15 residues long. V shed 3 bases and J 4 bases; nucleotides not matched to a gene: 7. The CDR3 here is CASSSFGTGTYGYTF. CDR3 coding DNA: TGTGCCAGCAGCTCTTTCGGGACAGGGACCTATGGCTACACCTTC.

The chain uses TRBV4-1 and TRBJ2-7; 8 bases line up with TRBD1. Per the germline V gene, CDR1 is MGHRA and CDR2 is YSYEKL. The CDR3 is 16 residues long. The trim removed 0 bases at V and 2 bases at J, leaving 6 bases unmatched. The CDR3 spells CASSQERGTGAYEQYF. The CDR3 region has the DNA TGCGCCAGCAGCCAAGAGCGTGGGACAGGCGCCTACGAGCAGTACTTC.

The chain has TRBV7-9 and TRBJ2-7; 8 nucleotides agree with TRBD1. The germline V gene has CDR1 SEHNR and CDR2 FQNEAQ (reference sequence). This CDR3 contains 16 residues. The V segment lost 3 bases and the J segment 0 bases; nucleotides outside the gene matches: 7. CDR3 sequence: CASSFSRDRSSYEQYF. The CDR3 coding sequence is TGTGCCAGCAGCTTCTCCCGGGACAGGAGCTCCTACGAGCAGTACTTC.

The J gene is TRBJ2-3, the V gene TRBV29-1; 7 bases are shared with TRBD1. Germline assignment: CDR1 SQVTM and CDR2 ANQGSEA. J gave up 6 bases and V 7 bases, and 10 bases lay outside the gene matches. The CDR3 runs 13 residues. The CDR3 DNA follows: TGCAGCGGTGGGACAGATGCACGGGATACGCAGTATTTT. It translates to CSGGTDARDTQYF.

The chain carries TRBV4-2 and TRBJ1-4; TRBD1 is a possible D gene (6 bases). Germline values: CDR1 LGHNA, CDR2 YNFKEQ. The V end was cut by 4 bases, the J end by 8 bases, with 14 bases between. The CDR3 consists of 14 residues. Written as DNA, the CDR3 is TGTGCCAGCAGCCCCAGGGGTGCAAAGGAAAAACTGTTTTTT. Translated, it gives CASSPRGAKEKLFF.

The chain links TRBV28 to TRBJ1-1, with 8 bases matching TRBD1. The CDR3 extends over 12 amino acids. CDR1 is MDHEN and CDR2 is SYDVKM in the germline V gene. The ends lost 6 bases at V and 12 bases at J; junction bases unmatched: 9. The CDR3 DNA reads TGTGCCAGCAGCTGGACAGGGTTTGAGCCTTTCTTT. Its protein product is CASSWTGFEPFF.

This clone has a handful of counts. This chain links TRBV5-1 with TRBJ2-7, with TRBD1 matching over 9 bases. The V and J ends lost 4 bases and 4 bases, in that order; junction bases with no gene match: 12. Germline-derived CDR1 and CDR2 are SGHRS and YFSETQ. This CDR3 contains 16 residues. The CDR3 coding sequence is TGCGCCAGCAGCCTAAGGCCCACTGGACAGGGGTACGAGCAGTACTTC. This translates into CASSLRPTGQGYEQYF.